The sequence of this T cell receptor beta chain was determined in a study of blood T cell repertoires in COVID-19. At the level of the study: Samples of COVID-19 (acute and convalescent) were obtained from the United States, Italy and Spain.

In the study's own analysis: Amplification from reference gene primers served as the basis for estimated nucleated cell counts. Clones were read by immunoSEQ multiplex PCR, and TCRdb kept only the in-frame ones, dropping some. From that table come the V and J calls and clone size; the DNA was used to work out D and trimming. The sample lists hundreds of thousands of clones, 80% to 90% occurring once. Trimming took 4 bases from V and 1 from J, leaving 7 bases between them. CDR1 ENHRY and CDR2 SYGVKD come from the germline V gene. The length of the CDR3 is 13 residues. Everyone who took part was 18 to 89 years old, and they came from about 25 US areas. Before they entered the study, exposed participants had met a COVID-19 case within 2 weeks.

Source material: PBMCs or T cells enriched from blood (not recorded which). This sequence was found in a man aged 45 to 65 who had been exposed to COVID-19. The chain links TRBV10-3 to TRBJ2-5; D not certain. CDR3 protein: CAISGAFQETQYF. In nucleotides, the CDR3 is TGTGCCATCAGTGGGGCTTTCCAAGAGACCCAGTACTTC.